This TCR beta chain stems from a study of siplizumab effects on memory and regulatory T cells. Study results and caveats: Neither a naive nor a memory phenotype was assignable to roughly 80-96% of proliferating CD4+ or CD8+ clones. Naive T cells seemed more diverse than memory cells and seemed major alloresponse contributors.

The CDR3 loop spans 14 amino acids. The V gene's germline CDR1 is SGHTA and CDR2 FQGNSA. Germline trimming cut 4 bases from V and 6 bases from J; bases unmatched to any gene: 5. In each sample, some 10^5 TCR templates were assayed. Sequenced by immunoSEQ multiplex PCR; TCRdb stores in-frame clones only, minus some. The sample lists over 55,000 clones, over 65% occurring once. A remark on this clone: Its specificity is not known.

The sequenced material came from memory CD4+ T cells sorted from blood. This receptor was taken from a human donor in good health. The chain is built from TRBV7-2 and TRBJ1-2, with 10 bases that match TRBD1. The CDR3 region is CASSWRGQGNGYTF. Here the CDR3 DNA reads TGTGCCAGCAGCTGGCGGGGACAGGGGAATGGCTACACCTTC.